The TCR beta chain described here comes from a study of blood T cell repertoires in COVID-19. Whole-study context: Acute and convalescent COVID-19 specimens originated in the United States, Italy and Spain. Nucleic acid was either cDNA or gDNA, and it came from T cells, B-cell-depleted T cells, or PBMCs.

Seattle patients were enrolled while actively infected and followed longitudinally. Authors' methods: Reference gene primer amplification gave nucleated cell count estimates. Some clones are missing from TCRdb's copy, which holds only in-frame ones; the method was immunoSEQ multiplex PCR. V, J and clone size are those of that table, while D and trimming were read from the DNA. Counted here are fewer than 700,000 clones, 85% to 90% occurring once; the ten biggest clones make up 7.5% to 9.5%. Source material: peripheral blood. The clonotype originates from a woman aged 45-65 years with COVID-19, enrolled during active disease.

The CDR3 region has the DNA TGTGCCAGCAGCCAAGATCTCGGAGCGGGGGGGTTGAATGAGCAGTTCTTC. Residues: CASSQDLGAGGLNEQFF. The chain links TRBV3-1 (or the pseudogene TRBV3-2) to TRBJ2-1; 10 nucleotides agree with TRBD2. CDR1 and CDR2 from the germline V gene are LGHDT and YNNKEL (reference sequence). Trimming removed 0 bases from V and 7 bases from J; junction bases left unmatched: 9. This CDR3 is 17 amino acids long.